Each of the 5 T cell receptor beta chains below was sequenced from the same sample in a study of blood T cell repertoires in COVID-19. Sequencing used immunoSEQ multiplex PCR; TCRdb keeps in-frame clones, though not all of them. Found here are 200,000 or so clones, around 89% of them singletons; the top ten hold about 8.8%. The source material was PBMCs or T cells enriched from blood (not recorded which). Receptors originate from a woman aged 18-35 years who had recovered from COVID-19.

This chain links TRBV30 with TRBJ1-3; 7 bases are shared with TRBD1. The CDR3 contains 17 residues. Germline CDR1 GTSNPN, CDR2 SVGIG (reference sequence). The J segment lost 0 bases and the V segment lost 0 bases, leaving 8 bases of the junction unmatched. This CDR3 reads CAWSVKGDSFSGNTIYF. DNA of the CDR3: TGTGCCTGGAGTGTAAAGGGGGACAGTTTCTCTGGAAACACCATATATTTT.

The CDR3 is CASSSGNTEAFF. The CDR3, as DNA: TGTGCCAGCAGTTCAGGGAACACTGAAGCTTTCTTT. The rearrangement links TRBV12-3 or TRBV12-4 to TRBJ1-1; D is ambiguous. CDR3 length equals 12 residues. V lost 4 bases to trimming and J lost 1 base, with 4 bases between them.

As DNA, the CDR3 is TGCGCCAGCATAAGGGGTACTGAAGCTTTCTTT. Translation gives CASIRGTEAFF. The chain employs TRBV5-1 and TRBJ1-1; a weak D match, TRBD1 (5 bases). The CDR3 has 11 amino acids. CDR1 SGHRS and CDR2 YFSETQ come from the germline V gene. Trimming stripped 6 bases from V and 5 bases from J, with 8 bases between.

This chain connects TRBV28 to TRBJ1-5; D remains unclear. The CDR3 is 13 amino acids. CDR1 MDHEN and CDR2 SYDVKM come from the germline V gene. V shed 3 bases and J shed 8 bases, with 11 bases lying between them. The CDR3 protein is CASSFQRREPQHF. For the CDR3, the DNA is TGTGCCAGCAGTTTTCAGCGGCGGGAGCCCCAGCATTTT. The whole variable domain, remainder taken from reference TRBV28 and TRBJ1-5, is DVKVTQSSRYLVKRTGEKVFLECVQDMDHENMFWYRQDPGLGLRLIYFSYDVKMKEKGDIPEGYSVSREKKERFSLILESASTNQTSMYLCASSFQRREPQHFGDGTRLSIL.

The chain recombines TRBV27 with TRBJ1-1; TRBD1 matches at 7 bases. The CDR3 has 15 amino acids. Germline V gives CDR1 MNHEY, CDR2 SMNVEV (reference sequence). V trimming: 4 bases; J trimming: 4 bases; junction bases outside the gene matches: 9. For the CDR3, the DNA is TGTGCCAGCAGTTCGGAGACAGGGTATGGCACTGAAGCTTTCTTT. Protein sequence: CASSSETGYGTEAFF.